Included here is one T cell receptor beta chain sequence, with context. One end of the junction does not line up with germline, which may come from a read error. These data are taken from a study of blood T cells in healthy people across ages. Primed by a sample-barcoded 5' primer and a J-beta primer mix, a second PCR proceeded for roughly 7 to 12 cycles. TCRdb processed the 5' RACE reads anew with MiXCR; each CDR3 protein has one entry. The table records approximately 780,000 distinct CDR3 sequences, roughly 24% of them present only once. These data were also reused for a study on T cells of mothers and their children.

Specimen: blood. The sequence was obtained from a boy between 10 and 17 years old in good health.

In nucleotides, the CDR3 is TGTGCCAGCAGCTTAGCTGGTCGTCTAGCCCCCGGGGAGCCGTTTTTT. Protein: CASSLAGRLAPGEPFF. The chain recombines TRBV7-8 with TRBJ2-2; D is perhaps TRBD2 (5 bases). Germline assignment: CDR1 SGHVS and CDR2 FQNEAQ. The CDR3 consists of 16 residues. The full variable domain, completed using reference TRBV7-8 and TRBJ2-2, is GAGVSQSPRYKVAKRGQDVALRCDPISGHVSLFWYQQALGQGPEFLTYFQNEAQLDKSGLPSDRFFAERPEGSVSTLKIQRTQQEDSAVYLCASSLAGRLAPGEPFFGEGSRLTVL.